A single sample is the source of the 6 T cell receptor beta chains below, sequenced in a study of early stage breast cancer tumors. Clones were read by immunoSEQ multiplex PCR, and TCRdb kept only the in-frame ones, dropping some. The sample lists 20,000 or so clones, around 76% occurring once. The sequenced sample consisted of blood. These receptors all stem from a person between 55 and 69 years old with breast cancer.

CDR3 nucleotides: TGTGCCAGCAGTTACGTCAGTGGGAATGAGCAGTTCTTC. This codes for CASSYVSGNEQFF. The chain uses TRBV6-5 and TRBJ2-1, with D hard to call. V lost 2 bases and J lost 7, with 9 bases in between. Germline assignment: CDR1 MNHEY and CDR2 SVGAGI. The CDR3 has 13 residues.

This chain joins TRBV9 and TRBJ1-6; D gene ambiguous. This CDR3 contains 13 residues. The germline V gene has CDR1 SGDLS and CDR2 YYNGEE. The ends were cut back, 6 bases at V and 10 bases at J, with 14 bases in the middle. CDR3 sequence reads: CASNALGQSPLHF. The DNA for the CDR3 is TGTGCCAGCAACGCCCTCGGTCAGTCACCCCTCCACTTT.

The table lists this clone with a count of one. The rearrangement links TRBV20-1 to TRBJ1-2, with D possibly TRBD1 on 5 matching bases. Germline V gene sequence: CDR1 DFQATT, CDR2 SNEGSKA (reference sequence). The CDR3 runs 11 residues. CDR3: CSLLGVEGYTF. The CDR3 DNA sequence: TGCAGCCTTCTGGGGGTTGAGGGCTACACCTTC.

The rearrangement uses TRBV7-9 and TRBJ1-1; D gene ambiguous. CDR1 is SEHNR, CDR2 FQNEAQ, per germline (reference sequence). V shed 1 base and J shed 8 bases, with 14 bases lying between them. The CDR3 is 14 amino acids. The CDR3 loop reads CASSLGTSREEAFF. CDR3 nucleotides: TGTGCCAGCAGCTTAGGGACTTCCAGAGAGGAAGCTTTCTTT.

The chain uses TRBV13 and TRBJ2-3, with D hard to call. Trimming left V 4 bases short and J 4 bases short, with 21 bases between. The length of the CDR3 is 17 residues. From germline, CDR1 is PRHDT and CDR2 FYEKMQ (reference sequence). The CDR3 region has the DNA TGTGCCAGCAGCTGGGGTGAAGGTAGGGCCAGACCAGATACGCAGTATTTT. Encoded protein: CASSWGEGRARPDTQYF. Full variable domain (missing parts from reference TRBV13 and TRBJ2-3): AAGVIQSPRHLIKEKRETATLKCYPIPRHDTVYWYQQGPGQDPQFLISFYEKMQSDKGSIPDRFSAQQFSDYHSELNMSSLELGDSALYFCASSWGEGRARPDTQYFGPGTRLTVL.

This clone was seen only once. CDR3 in DNA: TGTGCCAGCAGCTTAGCGCTTCGACAGGGAGTCGGCTACACCTTC. It is translated as CASSLALRQGVGYTF. This sequence joins TRBV7-2 and TRBJ1-2; 7 bases map to TRBD1. Looked up from germline, CDR1 is SGHTA and CDR2 is FQGNSA. This CDR3 is built from 15 residues. After removal of 0 bases from V and 8 bases from J, the junction contained 9 bases not matched to a gene.